This is a list of T cell receptor beta chains from one sample in a study of T cells in Graves' hyperthyroidism and ophthalmopathy. TCRdb used MiXCR to reprocess the multiplex PCR reads, holding one entry per CDR3 protein. The repertoire has a few hundred thousand distinct CDR3 sequences, nearly 15% of them found once; the top ten carry approximately 19%. The specimen was blood. The source is a woman in her fifties or sixties with Graves' ophthalmopathy. CDR3s include the opening cysteine and the closing phenylalanine or tryptophan. Each record gives: J gene, V gene, clone size, CDR3 protein. The size field is filled for only some rows; it gives once, few, many or a size class.

J: TRBJ2-1
V: TRBV7-3
size: .
CDR3: CASSLAGNGLDEQFF

J: TRBJ2-1
V: TRBV6-1
size: many
CDR3: CASSGSGRNEQFF

J: TRBJ2-3
V: TRBV3-1
size: few
CDR3: CASSQAGRGTDTQYF

J: TRBJ2-3
V: TRBV6-1
size: many
CDR3: CASSSRGGGADTQYF

J: TRBJ2-1
V: TRBV7-2
size: .
CDR3: CASSLRTAPEQFF

J: TRBJ2-1
V: TRBV24-1
size: .
CDR3: CATSDFRGGTYNEQFF

J: TRBJ2-5
V: TRBV6-1
size: many
CDR3: CASTGSGSQETQYF

J: TRBJ2-7
V: TRBV9
size: .
CDR3: CASSSRGDPGPAYEQYF

J: TRBJ2-2
V: TRBV28
size: many
CDR3: CASSKLEAANTGELFF

J: TRBJ2-5
V: TRBV24-1
size: few
CDR3: CATSDGAQGGETQYF

J: TRBJ2-3
V: TRBV20-1
size: .
CDR3: CSASESIGTSGPGDTQYF

J: TRBJ2-5
V: TRBV6-1
size: many
CDR3: CASSPMGGLQETQYF

J: TRBJ2-7
V: TRBV10-3
size: .
CDR3: CAISQDGTSSSEQYF

J: TRBJ2-5
V: TRBV5-5
size: few
CDR3: CASSADNLRETQYF

J: TRBJ1-1
V: TRBV7-3
size: many
CDR3: CASSLRRGTEAFF

J: TRBJ2-2
V: TRBV5-1
size: many
CDR3: CASSFGLLGQNTGELFF

J: TRBJ2-3
V: TRBV10-3
size: .
CDR3: CAIRGTRRTDTQYF

J: TRBJ1-2
V: TRBV20-1
size: many
CDR3: CSARGVTGEGGYTF

J: TRBJ1-4
V: TRBV7-9
size: many
CDR3: CASSQEKLFF

J: TRBJ1-6
V: TRBV30
size: .
CDR3: CAWRSGQINSPLHF

J: TRBJ1-1
V: TRBV12-5
size: .
CDR3: CASGLVLGTGTLLTEAFF

J: TRBJ2-1
V: TRBV5-1
size: few
CDR3: CASSLDYISDNEQFF

J: TRBJ2-7
V: TRBV16
size: .
CDR3: CASSTIGTGAYEQYF

J: TRBJ2-7
V: TRBV18
size: many
CDR3: CASSPLQGDYEQYF

J: TRBJ2-1
V: TRBV7-9
size: many
CDR3: CASKPGAFNEQFF

J: TRBJ2-3
V: TRBV7-2
size: many
CDR3: CASSPPPGVINTQYF

J: TRBJ2-4
V: TRBV28
size: many
CDR3: CASSLNSPLQYF

J: TRBJ2-3
V: TRBV9
size: few
CDR3: CASSVEAGGGADTQYF

J: TRBJ1-2
V: TRBV7-8
size: .
CDR3: CASSSRGLFYGYTF

J: TRBJ2-7
V: TRBV12-5
size: many
CDR3: CASGSDRGFYEQYF

J: TRBJ2-5
V: TRBV7-8
size: many
CDR3: CASSSSTSGRGQYF

J: TRBJ2-2
V: TRBV30
size: few
CDR3: CAWSVLGARDTGELFF

J: TRBJ1-3
V: TRBV18
size: few
CDR3: CASWRGTSGATIYF

J: TRBJ2-7
V: TRBV20-1
size: many
CDR3: CSASASGAAYEQYF

J: TRBJ2-1
V: TRBV14
size: many
CDR3: CASSRVRGVPSNNEQFF

J: TRBJ2-7
V: TRBV3-1
size: many
CDR3: CASSQGPDRTIYEQYF

J: TRBJ2-1
V: TRBV10-3
size: many
CDR3: CAISEIADNEQFF

J: TRBJ2-1
V: TRBV20-1
size: many
CDR3: CSASPTLAGAMSSYNEQFF

J: TRBJ2-1
V: TRBV12-3/TRBV12-4
size: .
CDR3: CASRGGLAAYNEQFF

J: TRBJ2-5
V: TRBV27
size: .
CDR3: CASSHRDTQETQYF

J: TRBJ2-1
V: TRBV20-1
size: many
CDR3: CSAASGSAIYNEQFF

J: TRBJ1-2
V: TRBV20-1
size: many
CDR3: CSATDRGGGYTF

J: TRBJ2-7
V: TRBV18
size: .
CDR3: CASSEAGEVYEQYF

J: TRBJ2-3
V: TRBV9
size: .
CDR3: CASSPGAGSETDTQYF

J: TRBJ2-3
V: TRBV2
size: many
CDR3: CASTRRTGPTDTQYF

J: TRBJ2-2
V: TRBV7-6
size: few
CDR3: CASSFTAEANTGELFF

J: TRBJ2-1
V: TRBV2
size: many
CDR3: CASSEQGASYNEQFF